The clone carrying this TCR beta chain has at least ten counts. Its antigen is undetermined. The CDR3 is 12 residues long. The V end lost 0 bases, the J end lost 7 bases, and 7 bases lay between the germline ends. The germline V gene encodes CDR1 SGHRS and CDR2 YFSETQ. Overall study results and limits: Greatest tumor Treg TCR overlap was with tumor naive CD4+ cells.

Constant-region reverse primers amplified full-length variable regions, followed by semi-nested Nested Universal Primer A PCR. Using its own MiXCR run on the 5' RACE reads, TCRdb lists one record per CDR3 protein. The sample lists 6,500 to 10,000 distinct CDR3 sequences, about a sixth seen once, with approximately 3.7% in the top ten. V and J are TRBV5-1 and TRBJ1-1, with a tentative D call TRBD1 (5 bases). The receptor comes from a female donor with breast cancer. Sequenced material: memory CD4+ T cells sorted from blood. Documented subset: memory CD4+ T cells, CD4+CD45RO+CD25-. Here the CDR3 DNA reads TGCGCCAGCAGCTTGGACAGGAGTGAAGCTTTCTTT. Its protein is CASSLDRSEAFF.